A selection of T cell receptor beta chains follows, all from one sample in a study of blood T cell repertoires in COVID-19. Clones were sequenced by immunoSEQ multiplex PCR, and TCRdb holds only the in-frame ones, with some missing. The sample records more than 250,000 clones, approximately 82% being singletons. The sample consisted of peripheral blood. Every receptor here comes from a man aged 55 to 69 who had recovered from COVID-19. Both conserved end residues are part of each CDR3. The D gene is left open where the match is weak. Some rows have no size entry. The others give once, few or many, or a class for an expanded clone.

>TRBJ1-1|-|TRBV5-8|-
CASSKHPGVRYTEAFF
TGTGCCAGCAGCAAACACCCCGGGGTTCGGTACACTGAAGCTTTCTTT
>TRBJ2-3|-|TRBV29-1|-
CSVAVREPQGTDTQYF
TGCAGCGTTGCGGTTCGGGAACCCCAGGGCACAGATACGCAGTATTTT
>TRBJ1-5|TRBD1|TRBV7-2|-
CASSAEGQTNQPQHF
TGTGCCAGCAGCGCCGAGGGACAGACCAATCAGCCCCAGCATTTT
>TRBJ1-2|-|TRBV19|-
CASTITGGGDYGYTF
TGTGCCAGTACTATTACCGGCGGGGGCGACTATGGCTACACCTTC
>TRBJ2-7|-|TRBV21-1|-
CASSKVASGQVAYEQYF
TGTGCCAGCAGCAAAGTCGCTTCAGGACAGGTGGCCTACGAGCAGTACTTC
>TRBJ1-4|TRBD1|TRBV11-2|-
CASSHGQGTYEKLFF
TGTGCCAGCAGCCACGGACAGGGGACATATGAAAAACTGTTTTTT
>TRBJ2-2|-|TRBV3-1/TRBV3-2|-
CASSLAGFVTGELFF
TGTGCCAGCAGCCTGGCAGGGTTTGTAACCGGGGAGCTGTTTTTT
>TRBJ2-2|-|TRBV12-2|-
CASHPRTSGGVTGELFF
TGTGCAAGTCACCCTCGGACTAGCGGGGGCGTCACCGGGGAGCTGTTTTTT
>TRBJ2-7|-|TRBV3-1/TRBV3-2|once
CASSQVSGEQYF
TGTGCCAGCAGCCAAGTTTCCGGCGAGCAGTACTTC
>TRBJ1-5|-|TRBV19|once
CASSKGGRGNQPQHF
TGTGCCAGTAGTAAGGGGGGGAGAGGTAATCAGCCCCAGCATTTT
>TRBJ2-7|-|TRBV21-1|-
CASSKVGRDRGANYEQYF
TGTGCCAGCAGCAAAGTTGGCCGGGACAGGGGCGCGAACTACGAGCAGTACTTC
>TRBJ2-5|TRBD2|TRBV6-2/TRBV6-3|once
CASSYTGLAGRKETQYF
TGTGCCAGCAGTTACACGGGACTAGCGGGGAGAAAAGAGACCCAGTACTTC
>TRBJ1-3|-|TRBV6-1|few
CASSEGGSGNTIYF
TGTGCCAGCAGTGAAGGAGGTTCTGGAAACACCATATATTTT
>TRBJ1-5|-|TRBV28|-
CASSLVQRNQPQHF
TGTGCCAGCAGTTTAGTACAGCGCAATCAGCCCCAGCATTTT
>TRBJ2-5|TRBD1|TRBV29-1|few
CSVEDAQGSQETQYF
TGCAGCGTTGAAGATGCACAGGGGTCCCAAGAGACCCAGTACTTC
>TRBJ2-3|TRBD1|TRBV9|-
CASTGGLITDTQYF
TGTGCCAGTACAGGGGGCCTGATTACAGATACGCAGTATTTT
>TRBJ1-6|TRBD1|TRBV9|-
CASSETGGASPLHF
TGTGCCAGCAGCGAGACAGGGGGCGCGTCACCCCTCCACTTT
>TRBJ1-3|-|TRBV2|-
CASTGSSGNTIYF
TGTGCCAGCACCGGGAGCTCTGGAAACACCATATATTTT
>TRBJ2-7|-|TRBV15|-
CATSSPTGLLNREQYF
TGTGCCACCAGCAGTCCCACGGGACTCCTAAATCGGGAGCAGTACTTC
>TRBJ2-2|TRBD1|TRBV7-7|-
CASSVRTGAGELFF
TGTGCCAGCAGCGTGCGGACAGGGGCCGGGGAGCTGTTTTTT
>TRBJ2-7|TRBD1|TRBV5-1|-
CASSLGGQGSARSYEQYF
TGCGCCAGCAGCTTGGGTGGACAGGGGTCCGCTCGCTCCTACGAGCAGTACTTC
>TRBJ2-7|TRBD1|TRBV24-1|-
CATSDTYRGSEQYF
TGTGCCACCAGTGATACGTACAGGGGAAGCGAGCAGTACTTC
>TRBJ2-5|-|TRBV6-6|once
CASSYGRAGETQYF
TGTGCCAGCAGTTACGGCAGGGCCGGTGAGACCCAGTACTTC
>TRBJ2-7|-|TRBV29-1|-
CSVHTTPDYEQYF
TGCAGCGTCCACACTACGCCCGACTACGAGCAGTACTTC
>TRBJ2-5|TRBD1|TRBV18|-
CASSPTGGSWETQYF
TGTGCCAGCTCTCCGACAGGGGGAAGTTGGGAGACCCAGTACTTC
>TRBJ2-1|TRBD1|TRBV5-1|-
CASLGQGPLSYNEQFF
TGCGCCAGCTTGGGACAGGGACCTCTCTCCTACAATGAGCAGTTCTTC
>TRBJ2-3|TRBD2|TRBV19|-
CASSIELAGADTQYF
TGTGCCAGTAGTATAGAGCTAGCGGGGGCAGATACGCAGTATTTT
>TRBJ2-3|TRBD2|TRBV11-2|-
CASSLAGGGTDTQYF
TGTGCCAGCAGCTTAGCGGGGGGGGGCACAGATACGCAGTATTTT
>TRBJ1-1|-|TRBV6-5|-
CASSQKFNTEAFF
TGTGCCAGCAGTCAGAAGTTTAACACTGAAGCTTTCTTT
>TRBJ1-3|-|TRBV11-2|-
CASSPSTSGNTIYF
TGTGCCAGCAGCCCTTCTACCTCTGGAAACACCATATATTTT
>TRBJ2-7|-|TRBV20-1|few
CSGRESYEQYF
TGCAGTGGCAGGGAATCCTACGAGCAGTACTTC
>TRBJ1-2|-|TRBV7-9|-
CASSLTGISNYGYTF
TGTGCCAGCAGCTTAACAGGGATCTCCAACTATGGCTACACCTTC
>TRBJ2-5|TRBD2|TRBV25-1|-
CASSELRGGAGTQETQYF
TGTGCCAGCAGTGAATTGCGCGGGGGGGCCGGAACCCAAGAGACCCAGTACTTC
>TRBJ2-1|-|TRBV20-1|-
CSARTENEQFF
TGCAGTGCGAGGACAGAAAATGAGCAGTTCTTC
>TRBJ1-4|-|TRBV15|-
CATSMVRGGEKLFF
TGTGCCACCAGCATGGTCAGGGGTGGGGAAAAACTGTTTTTT
>TRBJ2-7|-|TRBV28|-
CASSRTAGSYEQYF
TGTGCCAGCAGTAGGACAGCCGGCTCCTACGAGCAGTACTTC
>TRBJ2-5|-|TRBV13|-
CASSTRGRETQYF
TGTGCCAGCAGCACCCGGGGTCGAGAGACCCAGTACTTC
>TRBJ1-5|-|TRBV19|-
CATRGEVQPQHF
TGTGCCACACGGGGGGAAGTACAGCCCCAGCATTTT
>TRBJ2-5|TRBD1|TRBV7-6|-
CASSLGASGGMGETQYF
TGTGCCAGCAGCTTAGGGGCTTCAGGGGGAATGGGGGAGACCCAGTACTTC
>TRBJ2-7|TRBD1|TRBV10-3|once
CAIRRTGGSYEQYF
TGTGCCATCAGACGGACAGGGGGGTCCTACGAGCAGTACTTC
>TRBJ2-2|TRBD2|TRBV3-1/TRBV3-2|-
CASSLNTTTGGTGELFF
TGTGCCAGCAGCCTAAATACGACAACCGGGGGGACCGGGGAGCTGTTTTTT
>TRBJ2-5|-|TRBV5-4|-
CASSSPGRQETQYF
TGTGCCAGCAGCTCGCCGGGAAGACAAGAGACCCAGTACTTC
>TRBJ1-5|-|TRBV27|-
CASSSQASRYSNQPQHF
TGTGCCAGCAGTTCCCAGGCCAGCCGATATAGCAATCAGCCCCAGCATTTT
>TRBJ2-1|-|TRBV5-6|few
CASSPPNQDNEQFF
TGTGCCAGCAGCCCACCCAACCAGGATAATGAGCAGTTCTTC
>TRBJ1-2|TRBD1|TRBV2|-
CASRTGSYGYTF
TGTGCCAGCAGGACAGGGTCGTATGGCTACACCTTC
>TRBJ1-5|-|TRBV10-3|-
CAIRGQTGQPQHF
TGTGCCATCAGAGGACAGACGGGGCAGCCCCAGCATTTT
>TRBJ1-2|-|TRBV3-1/TRBV3-2|-
CASSQDTTAVRGYGYTF
TGTGCCAGCAGCCAAGATACCACAGCCGTCAGGGGTTATGGCTACACCTTC
>TRBJ2-1|TRBD2|TRBV18|-
CASQPGTSGVNEQFF
TGTGCCAGCCAACCGGGGACTAGCGGAGTTAATGAGCAGTTCTTC
>TRBJ2-5|TRBD1|TRBV6-6|-
CASSTTGGMQETQYF
TGTGCCAGCAGTACGACAGGGGGCATGCAGGAGACCCAGTACTTC
>TRBJ2-3|TRBD1|TRBV9|-
CASTVAQGAGDTQYF
TGTGCCAGCACCGTGGCCCAGGGGGCCGGAGATACGCAGTATTTT
>TRBJ1-5|-|TRBV27|-
CASRLRQATNQPQHF
TGTGCCAGCAGATTAAGACAGGCCACCAATCAGCCCCAGCATTTT
>TRBJ2-7|TRBD2|TRBV5-4|-
CASSMGGTRINTEQYF
TGTGCCAGCAGCATGGGCGGGACTAGAATAAATACCGAGCAGTACTTC
>TRBJ2-2|-|TRBV5-4|-
CASSLDQGPGELFF
TGTGCCAGCAGCTTGGACCAGGGCCCCGGGGAGCTGTTTTTT
>TRBJ1-6|-|TRBV30|-
CAWSEEGTLNSPLHF
TGTGCCTGGAGTGAAGAGGGGACTCTCAATTCACCCCTCCACTTT
>TRBJ1-5|-|TRBV19|-
CASSASYRGNQPQHF
TGTGCCAGTAGTGCCTCTTACAGGGGCAATCAGCCCCAGCATTTT
>TRBJ1-6|-|TRBV9|-
CASSWEGGNSPLHF
TGTGCCAGCAGCTGGGAGGGAGGGAATTCACCCCTCCACTTT
>TRBJ2-7|-|TRBV5-1|-
CASSLGGGSSYEQYF
TGCGCCAGCAGCTTGGGAGGGGGAAGCTCCTACGAGCAGTACTTC
>TRBJ2-1|TRBD2|TRBV7-9|-
CASSLGAGVREQFF
TGTGCCAGCAGCTTAGGAGCGGGAGTACGGGAGCAGTTCTTC
>TRBJ2-5|-|TRBV5-1|few
CASSSRPSQETQYF
TGCGCCAGCAGCTCCCGTCCTTCCCAGGAGACCCAGTACTTC